Reported below is one T cell receptor (beta chain). This clonotype was picked up many times. Its antigen is currently not known. No base qualities exist here, and no much larger clone lies one base off it. This sample was taken from a study of identical twins (dated by TCRdb to the mid-2010s). With regard to the full study: TCR alpha and beta repertoires from monozygotic twins, unrelated adults of various ages and cord blood were deep-sequenced to test whether fetal clonotypes persist. Replicate twin experiments were performed at different times using different library preparation protocols to rule out contamination.

All donors were healthy Caucasians. Three unrelated non-twin adults were additionally sequenced: a male aged 18 to 29, a male aged 50 to 60 and a female aged 50 to 60. Miltenyi CD45RO+ enrichment and human naive T-cell isolation kits were used to isolate memory (CD45RO+) and naive T cells from PBMC. Via the germline V gene (reference sequence), CDR1 is DFQATT and CDR2 SNEGSKA. Inclusive of the bounding cysteine and phenylalanine, the CDR3 is 15 residues long. CDR3 DNA only is kept here, 45 bases in frame from base 1. After removal of 5 bases from V and 2 bases from J, the junction retains 9 bases not matched to a gene. Libraries came from 5' RACE. The reads were generated on an Illumina HiSeq 2000. Template switching introduced a universal primer binding site; the final cDNA contained a unique molecular identifier, enabling accurate counting of TCR cDNA molecules. First-strand cDNA for TCR alpha and beta chains was synthesized from specific primers in the conserved constant-segment region. To control for contamination, each cDNA library was double barcoded with a SMART-Mk sample barcode plus Illumina barcodes. TruSeq adapter sequences, together with Illumina sample barcodes, were added in two successive PCR steps. TCR alpha and beta cDNA libraries were sequenced on the Illumina HiSeq platform with custom primers. The authors' pipeline ran thus. Unique molecular identifiers were extracted from raw reads with MiGEC, and CDR3 positions were determined with MiXCR. Recombination models were inferred per individual with the repgenHMM and IGoR tools using an EM algorithm. Shared clonotype analysis was performed with the tcR package in R, normalizing sharing by the product of cloneset sizes. To study raw recombination free of thymic and clonal selection effects, out-of-frame nonproductive sequences were analyzed. TCRdb handled the public reads itself, with Q25 trimming in fastp and clone calling in MiXCR, and kept productive beta chains. All rows with the same CDR3 protein become a single entry with the most common DNA and genes. TCRdb's processing, not the authors', yielded these V and J calls. In this sample the table shows some 710,000 distinct CDR3 sequences, approximately 6% of which occur a single time. Roughly 1.8% of the sample comes from the top ten.

Overall study outcomes, separate from this receptor: Abundant cord blood beta clonotypes had fewer insertions, young adult naive repertoires showed a similar but weaker trend, and memory repertoires showed no such trend. Conclusions relied on cross-sectional statistical analysis, since the same donors could not be followed over many years. Zero-insertion analyses could be partly confounded by invariant T cells such as MAIT and iNKT, though diverse VJ usage argued against such confounding for most clonotypes. Excess twin sharing in beta out-of-frame sequences was weaker because fewer shared sequences lowered the signal-to-noise ratio. Out-of-frame TCR alpha sequences shared between twins showed an excess of low generation-probability sequences compared with coincidental sharing between unrelated individuals. Recombination models systematically underestimated out-of-frame TCR alpha sharing in monozygotic twins but agreed with sharing between unrelated individuals.

The TCR comes from a young man in good health. The chain employs TRBV20-1 and TRBJ2-3, and 8 bases in between align with TRBD1. The sample comprised naive T cells sorted from blood. The cell subset or site label on this specimen signifies: cells isolated with a human naive T-cell isolation kit. The base sequence is TGCAGTGCTGATCCAGGGGGCTCCCCCACAGATACGCAGTATTTT. This sequence encodes CSADPGGSPTDTQYF.